These 31 T cell receptor beta chains came from one sample sequenced in a study of PD-L1 blockade in urothelial cancer (dated by TCRdb to 2016 to 2017). The method behind the library was the immunoSEQ multiplex PCR assay. TCRdb re-hosts the immuneACCESS table, in-frame sequences only. Its copies lack some clones; in the studies checked, an unresolved V gene accounts for under half of them, and the cause for the rest is not known. For this sample the table gives about 24,000 clones, of which around 90% were detected only once. 3% of the sample rests with the top ten. The sequences come from PBMCs, collected around atezolizumab (anti-PD-L1) treatment. The receptors shown here come from a man in his fifties with urothelial cancer.

The rearrangement links TRBV4-2 to TRBJ2-1; TRBD2 matches 9 bases. Germline CDR1 and CDR2: LGHNA and YNFKEQ. The trim removed 4 bases at V and 7 bases at J, leaving 14 bases unmatched. This CDR3 spans 17 amino acids. The CDR3 bases are TGTGCCAGCAGCCCCGACCCGGCGGGGGGGCTTCGGAATGAGCAGTTCTTC. This translates into CASSPDPAGGLRNEQFF.

V gene TRBV10-2 combines with J gene TRBJ1-1, with D possibly being TRBD1 (5 bases). The length of the CDR3 is 11 residues. CDR1 is WSHSY and CDR2 is SAAADI in the germline V gene. V lost 5 bases to trimming and J lost 5 bases, with 6 bases between them. CDR3 amino acids: CASSRGTEAFF. CDR3 bases: TGCGCCAGCAGTAGGGGAACTGAAGCTTTCTTT.

The rearrangement joins TRBV19 to TRBJ2-4; TRBD2 is a possible D gene (6 bases). This CDR3 region has 14 residues. Trimming cost V 3 bases and J 6 bases, with 12 bases left between them. The germline CDR1 and CDR2 sequences are LNHDA and SQIVND (reference sequence). The DNA of the CDR3 is TGTGCCAGTAGTATCGGTCAGGGAGGAAACATTCAGTACTTC. Protein: CASSIGQGGNIQYF.

The rearrangement joins TRBV6-5 to TRBJ2-5; D call uncertain. Germline-derived CDR1 and CDR2 are MNHEY and SVGAGI. The CDR3 totals 12 residues. V lost 5 bases and J 7 bases, leaving 11 bases between the germline ends. Here the CDR3 DNA reads TGTGCCAGCAGTCCAACCACTGGGACCCAGTACTTC. As protein: CASSPTTGTQYF.

V gene TRBV9 combines with J gene TRBJ2-3; D is ambiguous. The CDR3 spans 14 residues. Germline assignment: CDR1 SGDLS and CDR2 YYNGEE. V was clipped by 2 bases and J by 0 bases, with 7 bases between them. For the CDR3, the DNA is TGTGCCAGCAGCGTGGGCGACAGCACAGATACGCAGTATTTT. It encodes CASSVGDSTDTQYF.

The V call is TRBV19, the J call TRBJ1-5; D is ambiguous. The germline CDR1 and CDR2 sequences are LNHDA and SQIVND (reference sequence). The CDR3 is 11 residues long. Trimming cost V 5 bases and J 6 bases, with 5 bases left between them. The CDR3 sequence is CASSFGQPQHF. CDR3 sequence (DNA): TGTGCCAGTAGTTTCGGTCAGCCCCAGCATTTT. Variable domain in full (rest from reference TRBV19 and TRBJ1-5): DGGITQSPKYLFRKEGQNVTLSCEQNLNHDAMYWYRQDPGQGLRLIYYSQIVNDFQKGDIAEGYSVSREKKESFPLTVTSAQKNPTAFYLCASSFGQPQHFGDGTRLSIL.

V is TRBV5-1 and J is TRBJ2-5; unclear D gene. Trimming took 4 bases from V and 5 from J, leaving 9 bases between them. Germline values: CDR1 SGHRS, CDR2 YFSETQ. This CDR3 comprises 12 residues. Here the CDR3 DNA reads TGCGCCAGCAGCGAACCACGGGAGACCCAGTACTTC. Residues: CASSEPRETQYF.

CDR3 residues: CATVLGGEQFF. The CDR3 DNA sequence: TGCGCCACCGTACTCGGGGGTGAGCAGTTCTTC. The J gene is TRBJ2-1, the V gene TRBV10-2, with D possibly matching TRBD2 (6 bases). CDR1 WSHSY and CDR2 SAAADI come from the germline V gene. With 10 bases removed from V and 9 bases from J, the gap between germline ends came to 13 bases. There are 11 residues in the CDR3.

This clone was counted a single time. The chain joins TRBV5-1 to TRBJ2-1; a weak D match, TRBD1 (7 bases). This CDR3 is built from 16 residues. Trimming shortened V by 0 bases and J by 3 bases, and 13 bases separated the two germline ends. Germline-derived CDR1 and CDR2 are SGHRS and YFSETQ. Here the CDR3 reads CASSLGGDSSYNEQFF. The CDR3 DNA follows: TGCGCCAGCAGCTTGGGGGGGGACAGCAGCTACAATGAGCAGTTCTTC.

The V call is TRBV9, the J call TRBJ2-7; 9 nucleotides line up with TRBD2. CDR1 is SGDLS, CDR2 YYNGEE, per germline. V lost 4 bases, J lost 6 bases, and 5 bases stayed unmatched. This CDR3 has 13 residues. CDR3 sequence (DNA): TGTGCCAGCAGCCTAGCGGGAAGCCGCGAGCAGTACTTC. Translated, it gives CASSLAGSREQYF. Using reference TRBV9 and TRBJ2-7 for the parts outside the CDR3, the full variable domain is DSGVTQTPKHLITATGQRVTLRCSPRSGDLSVYWYQQSLDQGLQFLIQYYNGEERAKGNILERFSAQQFPDLHSELNLSSLELGDSALYFCASSLAGSREQYFGPGTRLTVT.

The chain has TRBV6-6 and TRBJ1-1, with D uncertain. The V gene lost 1 base and the J gene lost 6 bases, with 9 bases spanning the gap. The CDR3 is 13 residues long. Looked up from germline, CDR1 is MNHNY and CDR2 is SVGAGI (reference sequence). The CDR3 protein is CASSYFEQAEAFF. The CDR3 DNA is TGTGCCAGCAGTTACTTCGAGCAGGCTGAAGCTTTCTTT.

This chain uses TRBV11-3 with TRBJ2-1, with 7 bases that match TRBD2. Germline CDR1 and CDR2: SGHNT and YENEEA. The CDR3 covers 16 residues. Losses at the gene ends were 3 bases for V and 6 bases for J; bases not matched to a gene: 11. The CDR3 reads CASSFGLGNLGNEQFF. The CDR3 DNA follows: TGTGCCAGCAGCTTCGGACTAGGCAATTTGGGCAATGAGCAGTTCTTC. The entire variable domain, with the rest obtained from reference TRBV11-3 and TRBJ2-1, is as follows: EAGVVQSPRYKIIEKKQPVAFWCNPISGHNTLYWYLQNLGQGPELLIRYENEEAVDDSQLPKDRFSAERLKGVDSTLKIQPAELGDSAVYLCASSFGLGNLGNEQFFGPGTRLTVL.

The V gene is TRBV29-1, the J gene TRBJ2-5, with 10 bases identical to TRBD2. The V gene's germline CDR1 is SQVTM and CDR2 ANQGSEA. CDR3 length: 15 amino acids. V was clipped by 3 bases and J by 4 bases; unmatched bases: 8. DNA for the CDR3: TGCAGCGTTGAGGTGGCTAGCGGGAGAGCAGAGACCCAGTACTTC. Its protein product is CSVEVASGRAETQYF.

By its share, this clone is large (0.1 to 1%). This rearrangement joins TRBV7-3 to TRBJ2-3, with a tentative D call TRBD2 (6 bases). The V and J ends lost 2 bases and 0 bases respectively, with 18 bases between them. Germline assignment: CDR1 SGHTA and CDR2 FQGTGA. This CDR3 comprises 18 residues. DNA of the CDR3: TGTGCCAGCAGCTTATATTCGGATCGCGGGGCGAGCACAGATACGCAGTATTTT. Translation: CASSLYSDRGASTDTQYF. The full variable domain, its missing parts supplied by reference TRBV7-3 and TRBJ2-3, is GAGVSQTPSNKVTEKGKYVELRCDPISGHTALYWYRQSLGQGPEFLIYFQGTGAADDSGLPNDRFFAVRPEGSVSTLKIQRTERGDSAVYLCASSLYSDRGASTDTQYFGPGTRLTVL.

The chain links TRBV28 to TRBJ1-5; D possibly corresponds to TRBD1 (6 bases). Per germline, CDR1 MDHEN and CDR2 SYDVKM. Trimming removed 8 bases at V and 0 bases at J, with 17 bases between. The CDR3 is made up of 16 amino acids. This CDR3 reads CASPPKGGYSNQPQHF. The DNA of the CDR3 is TGTGCCAGCCCCCCTAAGGGGGGGTATAGCAATCAGCCCCAGCATTTT.

The V and J genes are TRBV14 and TRBJ2-7, with 12 nucleotides matching TRBD2. Unmatched junction bases numbered 7, after V lost 4 bases and J lost 6 bases. Germline-derived CDR1 and CDR2 are SGHDN and FVKESK. The CDR3 spans 15 residues. The DNA of the CDR3 is TGTGCCAGCAGCCGGACGACTAGCGGGAGTTTCGAGCAGTACTTC. This encodes CASSRTTSGSFEQYF.

The chain employs TRBV6-1 and TRBJ2-1, with TRBD2 matching 10 bases. Germline assignment: CDR1 MNHNS and CDR2 SASEGT. This CDR3 is 15 amino acids long. The V segment lost 4 bases and the J segment 8 bases; nucleotides outside the gene matches: 8. CDR3 sequence: CASSGASGSLYEQFF. In DNA form, the CDR3 reads TGTGCCAGCAGTGGGGCTAGCGGGAGTTTATATGAGCAGTTCTTC.

V and J are TRBV30 and TRBJ2-4; 7 nucleotides match TRBD1. The germline gives CDR1 GTSNPN, CDR2 SVGIG (reference sequence). This CDR3 comprises 14 residues. V gave up 2 bases and J gave up 0 bases; unmatched junction bases: 1. This CDR3 reads CAWSTGVAKNIQYF. The CDR3 DNA sequence: TGTGCCTGGAGTACAGGGGTAGCCAAAAACATTCAGTACTTC.

V is TRBV6-1 and J is TRBJ1-6; a possible D gene is TRBD1 (5 bases). V lost 1 base and J lost 7, with 8 bases in between. Germline V gene sequence: CDR1 MNHNS, CDR2 SASEGT. CDR3 length: 14 amino acids. The CDR3 region is CASSEVSGNSPLHF. The CDR3 DNA follows: TGTGCCAGCAGTGAAGTGTCAGGGAATTCACCCCTCCACTTT.

V gene TRBV2 combines with J gene TRBJ1-1, with 10 bases aligning to TRBD1. V shed 6 bases and J 6 bases; nucleotides not matched to a gene: 10. There are 15 residues in the CDR3. The germline gives CDR1 SNHLY, CDR2 FYNNEI. The CDR3 sequence: CASRNPGTGVPEAFF. CDR3 bases: TGTGCCAGCAGAAACCCCGGGACAGGGGTCCCTGAAGCTTTCTTT.

The chain employs TRBV6-1 and TRBJ2-7, with 9 positions matching TRBD2. This CDR3 comprises 12 residues. V was clipped by 7 bases and J by 4 bases; unmatched bases: 2. Germline values: CDR1 MNHNS, CDR2 SASEGT. The CDR3 protein is CASTREGYEQYF. CDR3 bases: TGTGCCAGCACGCGGGAGGGGTACGAGCAGTACTTC.

The chain is built from TRBV9 and TRBJ1-1, with D maybe TRBD1 (6 bases). The CDR3 length is 16 residues. Germline V gene data show CDR1 as SGDLS and CDR2 as YYNGEE. V was clipped by 0 bases and J by 1 base, with 13 bases between them. CDR3: CASSVVGGGSNTEAFF. CDR3 DNA: TGTGCCAGCAGCGTAGTTGGGGGGGGCTCGAACACTGAAGCTTTCTTT. The full variable domain, with the rest looked up from reference TRBV9 and TRBJ1-1, is DSGVTQTPKHLITATGQRVTLRCSPRSGDLSVYWYQQSLDQGLQFLIQYYNGEERAKGNILERFSAQQFPDLHSELNLSSLELGDSALYFCASSVVGGGSNTEAFFGQGTRLTVV.

CDR3 sequence (DNA): TGTGCCTGGAGTGTTTCTAGCGGGGGTACCTACAATGAGCAGTTCTTC. It encodes CAWSVSSGGTYNEQFF. This rearrangement joins TRBV30 to TRBJ2-1, with 10 bases aligning to TRBD2. CDR1 and CDR2 from the germline V gene are GTSNPN and SVGIG (reference sequence). The length of the CDR3 is 16 residues. Losses at the gene ends were 0 bases for V and 2 bases for J; bases not matched to a gene: 4.

This rearrangement joins TRBV27 to TRBJ1-2, with 9 bases identical to TRBD1. The trim removed 5 bases at V and 4 bases at J, leaving 11 bases unmatched. From germline, CDR1 is MNHEY and CDR2 SMNVEV (reference sequence). The CDR3 is 16 residues long. CDR3 bases: TGTGCCAGCAGTCCCTTACAGGGGGCACCCTTCTATGGCTACACCTTC. Its protein is CASSPLQGAPFYGYTF.

V usage is TRBV11-1 and J usage is TRBJ2-7; 11 bases fit TRBD2. The V gene's germline CDR1 is SGHAT and CDR2 FQDESV (reference sequence). The CDR3 has 15 amino acids. The junction had 6 bases not matched to a gene; V was cut back by 5 bases and J by 3 bases. The CDR3 bases are TGTGCCAGCAGCGCACCGACTAGCGGGAACTACGAGCAGTACTTC. It encodes CASSAPTSGNYEQYF.

The V call is TRBV19, the J call TRBJ2-1; 8 bases are a match to TRBD2. From germline, CDR1 is LNHDA and CDR2 SQIVND (reference sequence). The CDR3 totals 14 residues. The V gene end was trimmed by 7 bases and the J gene end by 6 bases; junction bases not matched to a gene: 8. CDR3 bases: TGTGCCAGTAACCCTAAAACTAGCGGCAATGAGCAGTTCTTC. This encodes CASNPKTSGNEQFF.

The chain combines TRBV6-1 with TRBJ1-2; D perhaps matches TRBD1 (5 bases). CDR3 length: 13 residues. V was shortened by 6 bases and J by 1 base, with 9 bases between the two germline ends. Germline lookup yields CDR1 MNHNS and CDR2 SASEGT. This CDR3 reads CASRVQGNYGYTF. As DNA, the CDR3 is TGTGCCAGCAGAGTTCAGGGTAACTATGGCTACACCTTC.

The chain links TRBV27 to TRBJ1-6; 10 positions match TRBD1. There are 15 residues in the CDR3. Germline CDR1 MNHEY, CDR2 SMNVEV (reference sequence). V lost 4 bases and J lost 7; bases outside the gene matches: 4. The CDR3 coding sequence is TGTGCCAGCAGTTCCCCGGGACAGGGGAATTCACCCCTCCACTTT. This gives the protein CASSSPGQGNSPLHF.

This clone was counted a few times. This rearrangement joins TRBV27 to TRBJ2-5, with D possibly being TRBD2 (5 bases). The V end lost 5 bases, the J end lost 8 bases, and 15 bases lay between the germline ends. Germline CDR1 is MNHEY and CDR2 is SMNVEV (reference sequence). The CDR3 contains 13 residues. The CDR3 DNA reads as TGTGCCAGCAGTCCACCTGGTCGGGAAACCCAGTACTTC. It yields the protein CASSPPGRETQYF.

The gene calls are TRBV10-3 and TRBJ1-1; 10 nucleotides align to TRBD1. CDR1 is ENHRY, CDR2 SYGVKD, per germline. The CDR3 length is 15 residues. V lost 10 bases to trimming and J lost 3 bases; unmatched junction nucleotides: 11. CDR3 loop: CASRTGGVVDTEAFF. CDR3 DNA: TGTGCCAGTAGGACAGGGGGTGTCGTGGACACTGAAGCTTTCTTT.

This sequence joins TRBV30 and TRBJ1-5, with a possible D match to TRBD1 (6 bases). Germline V lookup: CDR1 GTSNPN, CDR2 SVGIG (reference sequence). The CDR3 length is 15 residues. Trimming removed 3 bases from V and 6 bases from J, with 18 bases in between. Written as DNA, the CDR3 is TGTGCCTGGAGCTCAAAGGCGGGGGGCATTCAGCCCCAGCATTTT. This translates into CAWSSKAGGIQPQHF.